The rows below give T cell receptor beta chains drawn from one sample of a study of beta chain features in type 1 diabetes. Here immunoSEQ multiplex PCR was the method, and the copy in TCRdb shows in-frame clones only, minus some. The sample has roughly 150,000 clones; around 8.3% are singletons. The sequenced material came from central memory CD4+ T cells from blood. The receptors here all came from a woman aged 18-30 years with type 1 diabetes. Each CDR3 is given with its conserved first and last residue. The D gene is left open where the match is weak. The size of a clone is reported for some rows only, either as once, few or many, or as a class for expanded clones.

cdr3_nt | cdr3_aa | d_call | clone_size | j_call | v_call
TGTGCCAGCAGTTACTATACAGGGAGCAATCAGCCCCAGCATTTT | CASSYYTGSNQPQHF | . | . | TRBJ1-5 | TRBV6-6
TGTGCCAGCAGCACCCGGGACAGGGAACGTTTTGGCAATGAGCAGTTCTTC | CASSTRDRERFGNEQFF | TRBD1 | many | TRBJ2-1 | TRBV5-6
TGTGCCAGCAGCCTGATACAGGGTTCGGAGACCCAGTACTTC | CASSLIQGSETQYF | . | . | TRBJ2-5 | TRBV7-2
TGTGCCAGCAGCCCCGGACATCAGGAAAAACTGTTTTTT | CASSPGHQEKLFF | . | . | TRBJ1-4 | TRBV5-6
TGTGCCAGCGGGGGACTAGCGGGGGGTTACGAGCAGTACTTC | CASGGLAGGYEQYF | TRBD2 | few | TRBJ2-7 | TRBV6-6
TGTGCCAGCAGCTCCCGGACTAGCGGTAACACCGGGGAGCTGTTTTTT | CASSSRTSGNTGELFF | TRBD2 | . | TRBJ2-2 | TRBV9
TGTGCCAGCAGCGGGAAAGAGACCCAGTACTTC | CASSGKETQYF | . | few | TRBJ2-5 | TRBV6-1
TGTGCCAGTAGTATGCTCTCCAGGGGGAACACTGAAGCTTTCTTT | CASSMLSRGNTEAFF | . | many | TRBJ1-1 | TRBV19
TGCAGCATTCGCCCGGGGACAAGCACAGATACGCAGTATTTT | CSIRPGTSTDTQYF | . | few | TRBJ2-3 | TRBV29-1
TGTGCCAGCAGCGCCTGGACAGGGGGCGAGGACGAGCAGTACTTC | CASSAWTGGEDEQYF | TRBD1 | . | TRBJ2-7 | TRBV9